Below are 3 T cell receptor beta chains sequenced from a single sample in a study of T-cell memory formation after mild COVID-19. TCRdb fed the 5' RACE reads into MiXCR, producing one record per CDR3 protein. This table holds about 170,000 distinct CDR3 sequences, 10% to 15% found once. The sample was PBMCs or a T cell subset sorted from them (not recorded which). The receptors come from a young man who had mild COVID-19 (a few samples of this study predate the infection). Cell type and time point are not known.

With respect to this clonotype: One junction end does not reproduce the germline sequence, and a read error may be involved. This chain uses TRBV7-2 with TRBJ2-3, with D perhaps being TRBD1 or TRBD2 (5 bases each). Germline CDR1 SGHTA, CDR2 FQGNSA. The CDR3 sequence is 15 residues long. CDR3 residues: CASSLAAGSRDRLHF. In nucleotides, the CDR3 is TGTGCCAGCAGCTTAGCAGCAGGCTCGAGGGACCGCTTACATTTT.

This clonotype was seen a handful of times. The rearrangement joins TRBV6-2 or TRBV6-3 to TRBJ1-4; D is unclear. This CDR3 spans 13 amino acids. V was pared by 6 bases and J by 8 bases, with 13 bases between. Germline values: CDR1 MNHEY, CDR2 SVGEGT. The CDR3 sequence is CASRKQITEKLFF. DNA for the CDR3: TGTGCCAGCAGGAAACAGATTACAGAAAAACTGTTTTTT.

The chain joins TRBV6-5 to TRBJ1-1; tentative D call: TRBD1 (5 bases). V was shortened by 2 bases and J by 2 bases, with 9 bases between the two germline ends. CDR1 is MNHEY, CDR2 SVGAGI, per germline. The CDR3 sequence is 14 residues long. In DNA form, the CDR3 reads TGTGCCAGCAGTTACGGACAAGCCAACACTGAAGCTTTCTTT. It encodes CASSYGQANTEAFF.